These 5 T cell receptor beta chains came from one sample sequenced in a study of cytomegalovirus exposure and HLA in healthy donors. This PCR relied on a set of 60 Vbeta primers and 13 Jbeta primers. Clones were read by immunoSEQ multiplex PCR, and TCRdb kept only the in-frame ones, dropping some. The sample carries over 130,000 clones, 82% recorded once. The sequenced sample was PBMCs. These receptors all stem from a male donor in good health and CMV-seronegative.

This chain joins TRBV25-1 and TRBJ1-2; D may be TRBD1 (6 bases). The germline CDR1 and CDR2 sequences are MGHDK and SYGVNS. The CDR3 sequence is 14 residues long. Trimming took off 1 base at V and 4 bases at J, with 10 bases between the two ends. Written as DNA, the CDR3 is TGTGCCAGCAGTGAATCGATGGGGGCCTATGGCTACACCTTC. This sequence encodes CASSESMGAYGYTF.

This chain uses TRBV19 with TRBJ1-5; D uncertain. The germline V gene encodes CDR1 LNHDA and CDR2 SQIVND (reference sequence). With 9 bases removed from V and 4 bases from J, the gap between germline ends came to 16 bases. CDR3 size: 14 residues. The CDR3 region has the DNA TGTGCCAGCCACCGGGCGGGAAAGAATCAGCCCCAGCATTTT. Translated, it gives CASHRAGKNQPQHF.

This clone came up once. CDR3 region: CASTNVEMRSTEAFF. The DNA for the CDR3 is TGCGCCAGCACCAACGTCGAGATGAGGTCGACTGAAGCTTTCTTT. The J gene is TRBJ1-1, the V gene TRBV5-1; no clear D. Between the trimmed V and J ends, which lost 6 bases and 5 bases, there was a span of 20 bases. There are 15 residues in the CDR3. Germline V gene data show CDR1 as SGHRS and CDR2 as YFSETQ.

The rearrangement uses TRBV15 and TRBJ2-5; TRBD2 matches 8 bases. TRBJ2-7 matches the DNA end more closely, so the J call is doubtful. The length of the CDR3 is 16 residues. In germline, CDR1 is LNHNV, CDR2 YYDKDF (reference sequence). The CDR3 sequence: CATSRGGTSGPYEQYF. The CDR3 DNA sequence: TGTGCCACCAGCAGAGGCGGCACTAGCGGACCGTACGAGCAGTACTTC.

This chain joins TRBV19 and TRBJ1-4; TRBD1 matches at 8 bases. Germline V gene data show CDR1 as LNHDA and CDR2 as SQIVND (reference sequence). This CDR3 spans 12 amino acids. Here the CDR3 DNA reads TGTGCGGCAGGGGGCACTAATGAAAAACTGTTTTTT. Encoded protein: CAAGGTNEKLFF.